Below are 26 T cell receptor beta chains sequenced from a single sample in a study of blood T cell repertoires in COVID-19. Libraries were prepared by immunoSEQ multiplex PCR; TCRdb keeps only in-frame clonotypes and omits some of them. This sample carries 150,000 or so clones, roughly 82% of them seen once, and the ten largest clones take over 12%. Sequencing was done on a sample of peripheral blood. These receptors all stem from a human donor with acute or convalescent COVID-19. The donor label of this sample is uncertain.

This chain joins TRBV30 and TRBJ1-2; perhaps TRBD1 as D (5 bases). V lost 1 base, J lost 5 bases, and 14 bases lay in between. CDR3 length: 14 amino acids. Germline CDR1 and CDR2: GTSNPN and SVGIG (reference sequence). For the CDR3, the DNA is TGTGCCTGGAGTGAAGGTTTGGGGCAATATGGCTACACCTTC. It is translated as CAWSEGLGQYGYTF. Using reference TRBV30 and TRBJ1-2 for the parts outside the CDR3, the full variable domain is SQTIHQWPATLVQPVGSPLSLECTVEGTSNPNLYWYRQAAGRGLQLLFYSVGIGQISSEVPQNLSASRPQDRQFILSSKKLLLSDSGFYLCAWSEGLGQYGYTFGSGTRLTVV.

This clone is a singleton in its sample. CDR3 sequence: CASSGQLSGNTIYF. In DNA, the CDR3 is TGTGCCAGTAGCGGACAGCTCTCTGGAAACACCATATATTTT. The V gene is TRBV19, the J gene TRBJ1-3; D perhaps matches TRBD1 (6 bases). Germline-derived CDR1 and CDR2 are LNHDA and SQIVND (reference sequence). Trimming cost V 6 bases and J 0 bases, with 9 bases left between them. This CDR3 region has 14 residues.

In this sample, this clone turned up once. The chain recombines TRBV18 with TRBJ2-7; D perhaps matches TRBD1 (5 bases). Germline CDR1 is KGHSH and CDR2 is LQKENI. Trimming removed 2 bases at V and 1 base at J, with 9 bases between. This CDR3 is built from 14 residues. CDR3 protein: CASSPSAGSYEQYF. The CDR3 DNA follows: TGTGCCAGCTCACCATCGGCAGGGTCCTACGAGCAGTACTTC.

The chain couples TRBV7-2 to TRBJ1-1, with TRBD1 matching over 7 bases. The length of the CDR3 is 15 residues. Unmatched junction bases numbered 6, after V lost 0 bases and J lost 5 bases. CDR1 SGHTA and CDR2 FQGNSA come from the germline V gene. The chain's CDR3 is CASSLASTGLTEAFF. In nucleotides, the CDR3 is TGTGCCAGCAGCTTAGCCTCGACAGGGTTGACTGAAGCTTTCTTT.

The chain uses TRBV9 and TRBJ1-1; 7 bases are shared with TRBD1. The germline CDR1 and CDR2 sequences are SGDLS and YYNGEE. The ends lost 4 bases at V and 10 bases at J; junction bases unmatched: 4. This CDR3 has 11 amino acids. CDR3 sequence reads: CASSPGDRAFF. The CDR3 region has the DNA TGTGCCAGCAGCCCGGGGGACAGAGCTTTCTTT.

The V call is TRBV30, the J call TRBJ1-6; 9 positions match TRBD1. V lost 3 bases to trimming and J lost 11 bases; unmatched junction nucleotides: 8. Germline loops: CDR1 GTSNPN, CDR2 SVGIG (reference sequence). The CDR3 is made up of 14 amino acids. CDR3 DNA sequence: TGTGCCTGGAGCCGGGCACAGGGGGCTCCACCCCTCCACTTT. Its translation: CAWSRAQGAPPLHF.

V usage is TRBV5-1 and J usage is TRBJ2-1; 8 bases match TRBD2. CDR1 is SGHRS, CDR2 YFSETQ, per germline. Unmatched junction bases numbered 6, after V lost 5 bases and J lost 2 bases. This CDR3 comprises 15 residues. Here the CDR3 DNA reads TGCGCCAGCAGTCTCGACGGGGGGGCCTACAATGAGCAGTTCTTC. Amino acid sequence: CASSLDGGAYNEQFF.

This chain links TRBV6-6 with TRBJ2-2; 11 nucleotides line up with TRBD2. Germline trimming cut 3 bases from V and 7 bases from J; bases unmatched to any gene: 4. The CDR3 is made up of 15 amino acids. Germline lookup yields CDR1 MNHNY and CDR2 SVGAGI (reference sequence). CDR3 DNA sequence: TGTGCCAGCAGTTATAGCGGGGGGGCGAGCGGGGAGCTGTTTTTT. Its protein is CASSYSGGASGELFF.

The chain couples TRBV6-6 to TRBJ1-6; TRBD1 matches 7 bases. Germline CDR1 MNHNY, CDR2 SVGAGI (reference sequence). The CDR3 consists of 14 residues. V lost 5 bases to trimming and J lost 7 bases; unmatched junction nucleotides: 5. CDR3 amino acids: CASSPGTANSPLHF. The CDR3 coding sequence is TGTGCCAGCAGTCCCGGGACAGCAAATTCACCCCTCCACTTT.

The chain combines TRBV3-1 (or the pseudogene TRBV3-2) with TRBJ1-1, with 8 positions matching TRBD1. This CDR3 is built from 14 residues. After removal of 5 bases from V and 1 base from J, the junction contained 3 bases not matched to a gene. The V gene's germline CDR1 is LGHDT and CDR2 YNNKEL (reference sequence). The DNA of the CDR3 is TGTGCCAGCAGCACCGGGACAGGGAACACTGAAGCTTTCTTT. Translation gives CASSTGTGNTEAFF.

V gene TRBV14 combines with J gene TRBJ1-1, with D possibly TRBD1 on 6 matching bases. The germline V and J ends were trimmed by 3 bases and 4 bases, with 15 bases remaining between them. CDR3 size: 15 residues. CDR1 SGHDN and CDR2 FVKESK come from the germline V gene. The CDR3 DNA reads TGTGCCAGCAGCCAGGGGGGGCTGGGTGGCACTGAAGCTTTCTTT. This encodes CASSQGGLGGTEAFF.

This chain joins TRBV18 and TRBJ1-2; the D is unclear. Germline-derived CDR1 and CDR2 are KGHSH and LQKENI. Trimming took off 2 bases at V and 8 bases at J, with 12 bases between the two ends. CDR3 size: 13 residues. The CDR3, as DNA: TGTGCCAGCTCACCAGAGGCAGCGGGGGGCTACACCTTC. It is translated as CASSPEAAGGYTF.

This clone was seen just once. The chain links TRBV6-6 to TRBJ2-7; 9 bases align to TRBD1. J lost 7 bases, V lost 5 bases, and 15 bases had no gene match. CDR1 and CDR2 from the germline V gene are MNHNY and SVGAGI (reference sequence). The CDR3 sequence is 16 residues long. This CDR3 reads CASSPSLGTGPLEQYF. In DNA, the CDR3 is TGTGCCAGCAGTCCGTCGCTCGGGACAGGGCCCCTGGAGCAGTACTTC.

This chain uses TRBV5-4 with TRBJ2-7; D may be TRBD2 (6 bases). This CDR3 is built from 17 residues. Germline CDR1 reads SGHNT; CDR2 reads YYREEE (reference sequence). V was pared by 0 bases and J by 0 bases, with 16 bases between. The CDR3 is CASSLAFFKGGSYEQYF. The CDR3 coding sequence is TGTGCCAGCAGCTTGGCCTTCTTTAAGGGAGGCTCCTACGAGCAGTACTTC.

The chain uses TRBV4-3 and TRBJ1-2; D gene unclear. Trimming removed 4 bases from V and 0 bases from J, with 12 bases in between. The CDR3 is made up of 15 amino acids. Germline V gene data show CDR1 as LGHNA and CDR2 as YSLEER. The CDR3 DNA sequence: TGCGCCAGCAGCCCCGAGCCGACTTCTAACTATGGCTACACCTTC. It translates to CASSPEPTSNYGYTF.

CDR3 DNA sequence: TGTGCCTCAGGGACAGGGTGGCAGACCCAGTACTTC. It yields the protein CASGTGWQTQYF. The chain carries TRBV30 and TRBJ2-5; 9 bases are shared with TRBD1. This CDR3 has 12 amino acids. Trimming cost V 7 bases and J 6 bases; bases outside gene matches: 6. The germline gives CDR1 GTSNPN, CDR2 SVGIG (reference sequence).

This sequence joins TRBV18 and TRBJ2-3; D is uncertain. V shed 5 bases and J shed 2 bases, with 8 bases lying between them. This CDR3 is 13 amino acids long. Germline V gene lookup returns CDR1 KGHSH and CDR2 LQKENI. This CDR3 is CASSETSTDTQYF. CDR3 DNA: TGTGCCAGCTCAGAGACTTCCACAGATACGCAGTATTTT.

In its sample, this clone was seen a few times. The genes are TRBV30 and TRBJ1-1, with 7 bases aligning to TRBD1. V lost 4 bases and J lost 0; bases outside the gene matches: 11. Germline lookup yields CDR1 GTSNPN and CDR2 SVGIG (reference sequence). The CDR3 runs to 16 residues. The chain's CDR3 is CAWIRGQIHMNTEAFF. The CDR3 coding sequence is TGTGCCTGGATCAGGGGACAGATTCACATGAACACTGAAGCTTTCTTT.

The chain links TRBV7-6 to TRBJ2-2, with D unresolved. The CDR3 spans 11 residues. Trimming shortened V by 3 bases and J by 9 bases, and 5 bases separated the two germline ends. Looked up from germline, CDR1 is SGHVS and CDR2 is FNYEAQ. The CDR3 sequence: CASSLERELFF. CDR3 sequence (DNA): TGTGCCAGCAGCTTGGAGAGGGAGCTGTTTTTT.

The chain employs TRBV15 and TRBJ2-3; 10 bases are a match to TRBD2. CDR3 length: 16 amino acids. The V and J ends lost 1 base and 5 bases, in that order; junction bases with no gene match: 6. Germline CDR1 and CDR2: LNHNV and YYDKDF (reference sequence). The CDR3 region has the DNA TGTGCCACCAGCAGAGCCGTTAGCGGGGGGTTAGATACGCAGTATTTT. Translating gives CATSRAVSGGLDTQYF.

This clone showed up just a few times. The chain couples TRBV5-1 to TRBJ1-3; D gene ambiguous. Germline V CDR1 and CDR2: SGHRS, YFSETQ. V was cut by 2 bases and J by 0 bases, with 9 bases left in between. The CDR3 consists of 15 residues. The CDR3 loop is CASSFGDYSGNTIYF. The DNA for the CDR3 is TGCGCCAGCAGCTTTGGAGATTACTCTGGAAACACCATATATTTT.

V is TRBV6-5 and J is TRBJ2-3, with D maybe TRBD2 (5 bases). The V gene's germline CDR1 is MNHEY and CDR2 SVGAGI. This CDR3 has 13 residues. Trimming shortened V by 7 bases and J by 10 bases, and 18 bases separated the two germline ends. The CDR3 nucleotides are TGTGCCAGCACCTGGGTCCGCTACGGGGCGCAGTATTTT. Translated: CASTWVRYGAQYF.

The chain combines TRBV30 with TRBJ2-6; D remains unclear. This CDR3 has 13 residues. In germline, CDR1 is GTSNPN, CDR2 SVGIG (reference sequence). V lost 4 bases, J lost 0 bases, and 4 bases lay in between. The CDR3 spells CAWTVSGANVLTF. The CDR3 DNA reads as TGTGCCTGGACAGTCTCTGGGGCCAACGTCCTGACTTTC.

The gene calls are TRBV6-5 and TRBJ2-7; 7 bases match TRBD1. With 5 bases clipped from V and 2 bases from J, the junction kept 9 bases outside the gene matches. This CDR3 region has 15 residues. Germline-derived CDR1 and CDR2 are MNHEY and SVGAGI. CDR3 protein: CASSPKRTGAYEQYF. CDR3 nucleotides: TGTGCCAGCAGTCCCAAGAGGACAGGAGCCTACGAGCAGTACTTC.

The chain has TRBV11-2 and TRBJ2-5; 11 bases are shared with TRBD1. Per the germline V gene, CDR1 is SGHAT and CDR2 is FQNNGV. This CDR3 is 15 amino acids long. V trimming: 5 bases; J trimming: 5 bases; junction bases outside the gene matches: 7. The chain's CDR3 is CASSAPGTGGETQYF. CDR3 in DNA: TGTGCCAGCAGCGCCCCCGGGACAGGGGGGGAGACCCAGTACTTC.

The V and J genes are TRBV25-1 and TRBJ1-1; no reliable D call. Germline loops: CDR1 MGHDK, CDR2 SYGVNS. The CDR3 has 14 residues. V was pared by 6 bases and J by 1 base, with 12 bases between. The CDR3 DNA reads as TGTGCCAGCAGCAAACATCCCCAGAACACTGAAGCTTTCTTT. Amino acids: CASSKHPQNTEAFF.